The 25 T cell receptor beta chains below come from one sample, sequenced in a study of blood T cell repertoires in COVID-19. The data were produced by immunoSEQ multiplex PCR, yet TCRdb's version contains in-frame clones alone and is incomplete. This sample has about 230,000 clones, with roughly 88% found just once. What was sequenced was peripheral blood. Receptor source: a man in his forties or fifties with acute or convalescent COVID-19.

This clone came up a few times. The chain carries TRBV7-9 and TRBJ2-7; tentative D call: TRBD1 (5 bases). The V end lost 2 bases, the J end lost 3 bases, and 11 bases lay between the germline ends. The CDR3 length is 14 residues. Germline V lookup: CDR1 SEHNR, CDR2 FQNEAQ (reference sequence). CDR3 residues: CASSLSGANYEQYF. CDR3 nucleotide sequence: TGTGCCAGCAGCTTAAGTGGGGCTAACTACGAGCAGTACTTC.

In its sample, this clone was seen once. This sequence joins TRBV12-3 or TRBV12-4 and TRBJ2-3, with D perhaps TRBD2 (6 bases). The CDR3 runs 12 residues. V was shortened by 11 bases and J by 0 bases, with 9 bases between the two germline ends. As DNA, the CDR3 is TGTGCCCTAGCGTTCAGCACAGATACGCAGTATTTT. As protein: CALAFSTDTQYF.

CDR3 in DNA: TGTGCCAGCAGCCACGCTAGGGGCAATGAGCAGTTCTTC. Translating gives CASSHARGNEQFF. This chain links TRBV3-1 (or the pseudogene TRBV3-2) with TRBJ2-1; TRBD1 might be the D (5 bases). This CDR3 contains 13 residues. Trimming left V 3 bases short and J 6 bases short, with 9 bases between. In germline, CDR1 is LGHDT, CDR2 YNNKEL (reference sequence).

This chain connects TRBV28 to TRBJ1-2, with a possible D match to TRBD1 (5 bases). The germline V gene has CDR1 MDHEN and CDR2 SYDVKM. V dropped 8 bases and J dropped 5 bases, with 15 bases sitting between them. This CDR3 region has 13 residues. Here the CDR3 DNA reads TGTGCCAGCGGGGGGGGATTCGGATATGGCTACACCTTC. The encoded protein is CASGGGFGYGYTF.

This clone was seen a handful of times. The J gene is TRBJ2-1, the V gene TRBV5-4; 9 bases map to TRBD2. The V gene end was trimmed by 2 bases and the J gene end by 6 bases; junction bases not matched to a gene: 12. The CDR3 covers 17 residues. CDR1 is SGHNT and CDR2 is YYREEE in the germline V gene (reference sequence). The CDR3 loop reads CASSLHPSGEGSNEQFF. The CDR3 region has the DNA TGTGCCAGCAGCTTACACCCTAGCGGGGAGGGCTCCAATGAGCAGTTCTTC. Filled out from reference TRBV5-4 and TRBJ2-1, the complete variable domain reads ETGVTQSPTHLIKTRGQQVTLRCSSQSGHNTVSWYQQALGQGPQFIFQYYREEENGRGNFPPRFSGLQFPNYSSELNVNALELDDSALYLCASSLHPSGEGSNEQFFGPGTRLTVL.

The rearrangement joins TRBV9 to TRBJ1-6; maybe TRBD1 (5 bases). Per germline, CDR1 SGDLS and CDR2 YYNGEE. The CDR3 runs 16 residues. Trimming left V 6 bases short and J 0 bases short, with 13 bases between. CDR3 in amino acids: CASTMGPSSYNSPLHF. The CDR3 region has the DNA TGTGCCAGCACCATGGGGCCGAGCTCCTATAATTCACCCCTCCACTTT.

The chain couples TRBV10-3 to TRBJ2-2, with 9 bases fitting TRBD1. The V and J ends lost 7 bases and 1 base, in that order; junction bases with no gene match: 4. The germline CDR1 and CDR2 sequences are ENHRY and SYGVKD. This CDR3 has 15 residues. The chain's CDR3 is CAITTGQGNTGELFF. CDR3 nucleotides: TGTGCCATCACCACGGGACAGGGGAACACCGGGGAGCTGTTTTTT.

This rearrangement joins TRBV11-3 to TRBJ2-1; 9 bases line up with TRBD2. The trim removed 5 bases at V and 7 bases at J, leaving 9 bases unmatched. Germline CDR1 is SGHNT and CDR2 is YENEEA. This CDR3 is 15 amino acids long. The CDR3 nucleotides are TGTGCCAGCAGCCCCGGACTAGCGAGGGGAAATGAGCAGTTCTTC. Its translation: CASSPGLARGNEQFF.

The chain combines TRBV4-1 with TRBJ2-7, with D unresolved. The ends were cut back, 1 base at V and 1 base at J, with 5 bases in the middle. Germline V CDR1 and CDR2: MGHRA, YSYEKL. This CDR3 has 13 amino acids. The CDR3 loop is CASSQVRSYEQYF. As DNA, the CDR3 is TGCGCCAGCAGCCAAGTCAGATCCTACGAGCAGTACTTC.

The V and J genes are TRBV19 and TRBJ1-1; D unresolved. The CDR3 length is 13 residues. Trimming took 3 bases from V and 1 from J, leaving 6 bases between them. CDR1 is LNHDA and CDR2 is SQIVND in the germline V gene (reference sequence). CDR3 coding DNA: TGTGCCAGTAGTATGCGGGGGAACACTGAAGCTTTCTTT. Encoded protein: CASSMRGNTEAFF.

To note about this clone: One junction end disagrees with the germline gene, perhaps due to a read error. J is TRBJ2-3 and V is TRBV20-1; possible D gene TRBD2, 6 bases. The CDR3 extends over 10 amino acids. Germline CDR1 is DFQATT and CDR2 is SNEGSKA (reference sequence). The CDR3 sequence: CSASPLAMSF. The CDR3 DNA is TGCAGTGCTAGCCCACTAGCCATGAGTTTT.

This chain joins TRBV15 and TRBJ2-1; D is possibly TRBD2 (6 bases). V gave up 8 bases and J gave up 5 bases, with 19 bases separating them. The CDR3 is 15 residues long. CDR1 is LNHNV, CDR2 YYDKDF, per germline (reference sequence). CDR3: CATVGGDFSNNEQFF. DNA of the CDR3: TGTGCCACCGTTGGCGGGGACTTTTCGAACAATGAGCAGTTCTTC.

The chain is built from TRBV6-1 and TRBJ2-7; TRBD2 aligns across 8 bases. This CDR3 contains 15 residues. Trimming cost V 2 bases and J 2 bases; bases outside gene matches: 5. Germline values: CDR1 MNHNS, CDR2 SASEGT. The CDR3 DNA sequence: TGTGCCAGCAGTGAAAGGATAGCGGGACCCTACGAGCAGTACTTC. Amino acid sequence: CASSERIAGPYEQYF.

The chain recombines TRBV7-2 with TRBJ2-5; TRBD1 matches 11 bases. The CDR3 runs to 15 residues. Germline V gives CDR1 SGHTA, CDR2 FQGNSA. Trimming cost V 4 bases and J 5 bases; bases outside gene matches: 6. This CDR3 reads CASSSPGQGEETQYF. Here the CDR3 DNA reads TGTGCCAGCAGCTCTCCGGGACAGGGGGAGGAGACCCAGTACTTC.

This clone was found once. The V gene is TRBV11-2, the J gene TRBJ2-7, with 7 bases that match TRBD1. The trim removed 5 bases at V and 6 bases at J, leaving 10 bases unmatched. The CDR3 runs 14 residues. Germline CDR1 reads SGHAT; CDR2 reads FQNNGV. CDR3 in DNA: TGTGCCAGCAGCCGAGGACAGGCGGACGGCGAGCAGTACTTC. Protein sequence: CASSRGQADGEQYF.

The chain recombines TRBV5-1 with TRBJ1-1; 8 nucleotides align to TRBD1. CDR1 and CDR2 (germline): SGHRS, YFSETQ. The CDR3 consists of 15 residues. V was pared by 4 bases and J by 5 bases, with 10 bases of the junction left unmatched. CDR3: CASSRATGGRTEAFF. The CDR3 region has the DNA TGCGCCAGCAGCCGGGCCACAGGGGGGCGAACTGAAGCTTTCTTT.

CDR3 sequence (DNA): TGCGCCAGCAGCTCGACAGGGAACCACTATGGCTACACCTTC. Translated: CASSSTGNHYGYTF. V and J are TRBV5-1 and TRBJ1-2, with 7 bases matching TRBD1. From germline, CDR1 is SGHRS and CDR2 YFSETQ. The CDR3 extends over 14 amino acids. The trim removed 3 bases at V and 3 bases at J, leaving 5 bases unmatched.

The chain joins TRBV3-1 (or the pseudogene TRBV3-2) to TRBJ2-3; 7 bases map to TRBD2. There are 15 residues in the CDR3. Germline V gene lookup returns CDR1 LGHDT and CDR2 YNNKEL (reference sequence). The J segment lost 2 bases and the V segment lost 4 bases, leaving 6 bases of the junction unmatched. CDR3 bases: TGTGCCAGCAGCCGAACCGGGACTATCACAGATACGCAGTATTTT. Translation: CASSRTGTITDTQYF.

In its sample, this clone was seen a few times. In nucleotides, the CDR3 is TGTGCCAGCAGCTACGACAGAACTAACTATGGCTACACCTTC. This gives the protein CASSYDRTNYGYTF. The V call is TRBV5-5, the J call TRBJ1-2, with D perhaps matching TRBD1 (5 bases). Germline loops: CDR1 SGHKS, CDR2 YYEKEE (reference sequence). V was shortened by 3 bases and J by 0 bases, with 9 bases between the two germline ends. The CDR3 is made up of 14 amino acids.

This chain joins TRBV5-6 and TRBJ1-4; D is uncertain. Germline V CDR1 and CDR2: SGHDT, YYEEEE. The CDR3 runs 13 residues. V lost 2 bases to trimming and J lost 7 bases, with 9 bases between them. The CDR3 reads CASSFGGGEKLFF. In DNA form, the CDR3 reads TGTGCCAGCAGCTTCGGTGGAGGTGAAAAACTGTTTTTT.

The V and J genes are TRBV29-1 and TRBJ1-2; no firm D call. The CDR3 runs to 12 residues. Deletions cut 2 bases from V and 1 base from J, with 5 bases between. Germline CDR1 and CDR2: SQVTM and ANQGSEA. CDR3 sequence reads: CSVEYSNYGYTF. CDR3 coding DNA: TGCAGCGTTGAATACAGTAACTATGGCTACACCTTC.

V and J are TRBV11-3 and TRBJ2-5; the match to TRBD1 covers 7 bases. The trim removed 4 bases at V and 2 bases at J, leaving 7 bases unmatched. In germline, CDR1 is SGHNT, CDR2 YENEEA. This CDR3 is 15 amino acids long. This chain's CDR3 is CASSYSGTAQETQYF. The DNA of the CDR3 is TGTGCCAGCAGCTACTCCGGGACAGCACAAGAGACCCAGTACTTC.

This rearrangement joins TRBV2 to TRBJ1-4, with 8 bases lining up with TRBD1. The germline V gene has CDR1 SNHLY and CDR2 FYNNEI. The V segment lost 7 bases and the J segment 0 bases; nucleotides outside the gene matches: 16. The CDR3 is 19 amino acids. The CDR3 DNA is TGTGCCAGCAAAACCGTCGAACAGGGGGGAAAAGCAACTAATGAAAAACTGTTTTTT. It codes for CASKTVEQGGKATNEKLFF.

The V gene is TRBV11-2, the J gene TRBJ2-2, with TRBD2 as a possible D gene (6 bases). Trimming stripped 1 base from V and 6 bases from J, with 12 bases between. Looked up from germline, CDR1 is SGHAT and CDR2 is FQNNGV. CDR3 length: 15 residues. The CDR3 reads CASSLAGVGAGELFF. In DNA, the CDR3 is TGTGCCAGCAGCTTAGCGGGAGTGGGCGCCGGGGAGCTGTTTTTT.

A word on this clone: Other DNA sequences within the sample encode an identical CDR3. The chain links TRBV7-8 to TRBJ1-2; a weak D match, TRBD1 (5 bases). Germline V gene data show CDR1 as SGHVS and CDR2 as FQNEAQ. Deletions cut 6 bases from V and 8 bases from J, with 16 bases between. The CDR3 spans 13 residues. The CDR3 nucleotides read TGTGCCAGCAGTCTTCAAGGGGCTAGAGGCTACACCTTC. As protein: CASSLQGARGYTF.